Reported below is one T cell receptor beta chain. The antigen remains undetermined. Measured with immunoSEQ multiplex PCR; TCRdb has only the in-frame clones, and not every one. Seen here are 20,000 to 25,000 clones, around 96% observed once, and the top ten hold 1% to 1.5%. These data originate in a study of regulatory and conventional T cells in RAG deficiency. CDR3 size: 15 residues. V lost 0 bases and J lost 6, with 12 bases in between. Germline CDR1 and CDR2: SGHRS and YFSETQ. Conventional CD4+ T cells were sorted from blood as CD25-low CD127-high cells. General observations from the study: In Omenn syndrome, Treg and Tconv repertoires overlapped >90%.

The same sample was also studied in work on regulatory T cells. That work contributes: The primer mix had 52 TRBV and 13 TRBJ primers.

Sequencing used CD25- CD4+ T cells sorted from blood. The clonotype originates from a human donor in good health. The chain links TRBV5-1 to TRBJ2-2; tentative D call: TRBD1 (6 bases). CDR3 sequence reads: CASSLGTEAAGELFF. The CDR3 coding sequence is TGCGCCAGCAGCTTGGGGACAGAGGCGGCCGGGGAGCTGTTTTTT.